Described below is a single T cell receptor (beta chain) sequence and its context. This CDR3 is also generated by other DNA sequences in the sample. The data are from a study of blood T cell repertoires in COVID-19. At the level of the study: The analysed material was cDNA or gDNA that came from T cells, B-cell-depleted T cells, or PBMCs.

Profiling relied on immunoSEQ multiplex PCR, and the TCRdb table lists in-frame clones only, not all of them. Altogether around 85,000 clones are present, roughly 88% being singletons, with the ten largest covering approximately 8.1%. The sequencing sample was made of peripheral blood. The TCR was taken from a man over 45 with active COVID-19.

CDR3 coding DNA: TGTGCCAGCAGCCTAAGAGGTCAGCCCCAGCATTTT. Its translation is CASSLRGQPQHF. The rearrangement joins TRBV7-3 to TRBJ1-5, with D unresolved. V dropped 5 bases and J dropped 6 bases, with 8 bases sitting between them. Germline V gives CDR1 SGHTA, CDR2 FQGTGA. This CDR3 comprises 12 residues.